This section outlines one T cell receptor beta chain sequence together with its context. The antigen is undetermined. This entry is derived from a study of T cell responses to AZD1222 COVID-19 vaccine. Profiled with immunoSEQ multiplex PCR; TCRdb holds only in-frame clones, not every one. Among some 110,000 clones listed, 85% to 90% were seen once. General study results and limits: The donor group comprised mostly white British people and more females; the analysis possibly underestimated clonal diversity. Repertoires were obtained solely post-peak T cell response.

With 0 bases removed from V and 6 bases from J, the gap between germline ends came to 11 bases. Germline assignment: CDR1 LGHDT and CDR2 YNNKEL (reference sequence). The CDR3 spans 14 residues. This chain connects TRBV3-1 (or the pseudogene TRBV3-2) to TRBJ1-2; D gene unclear. The starting material was peripheral blood, obtained 28 days after the second AZD1222 dose. The sequence derives from an adult who received the AZD1222 COVID-19 vaccine. The CDR3 sequence is CASSQDRYRNGYTF. CDR3 nucleotides: TGTGCCAGCAGCCAAGATAGGTACAGAAATGGCTACACCTTC.